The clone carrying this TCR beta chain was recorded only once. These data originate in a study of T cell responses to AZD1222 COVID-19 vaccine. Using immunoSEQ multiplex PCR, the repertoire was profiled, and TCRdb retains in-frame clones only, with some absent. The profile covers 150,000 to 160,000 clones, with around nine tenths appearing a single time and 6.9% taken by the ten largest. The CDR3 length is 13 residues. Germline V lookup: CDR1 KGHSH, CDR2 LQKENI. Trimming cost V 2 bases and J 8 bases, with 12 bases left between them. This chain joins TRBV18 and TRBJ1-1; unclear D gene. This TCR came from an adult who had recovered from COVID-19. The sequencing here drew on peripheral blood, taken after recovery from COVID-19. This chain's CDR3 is CASSPGAGQEAFF. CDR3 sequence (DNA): TGTGCCAGCTCACCAGGCGCCGGGCAAGAAGCTTTCTTT. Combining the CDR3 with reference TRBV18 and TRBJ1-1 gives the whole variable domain NAGVMQNPRHLVRRRGQEARLRCSPMKGHSHVYWYRQLPEEGLKFMVYLQKENIIDESGMPKERFSAEFPKEGPSILRIQQVVRGDSAAYFCASSPGAGQEAFFGQGTRLTVV.